This T cell receptor (beta chain) is drawn from a study of cytomegalovirus exposure and HLA in healthy donors. PCR was performed using 60 Vbeta and 13 Jbeta primers. TCRdb's table, derived via immunoSEQ multiplex PCR, lists solely in-frame clones and lacks some. The profile covers 150,000 to 200,000 clones, with about 75% appearing a single time and roughly 3% taken by the ten largest. This receptor was identified in a woman in her forties or fifties in good health and CMV-seropositive. The sample consisted of PBMCs.

CDR3 nucleotide sequence: TGTGCCACCAGCAGAGACCCCCTAGGAGATGAGCAGTTCTTC. Translated, it gives CATSRDPLGDEQFF. The chain employs TRBV15 and TRBJ2-1; D gene ambiguous. The CDR3 is made up of 14 amino acids. The germline gives CDR1 LNHNV, CDR2 YYDKDF (reference sequence). V was shortened by 0 bases and J by 8 bases, with 11 bases between the two germline ends.